These T cell receptor beta chains were read from a single sample in a study of blood T cell repertoires in COVID-19. Method: immunoSEQ multiplex PCR; TCRdb's copy keeps in-frame clones and lacks some. This table has 200,000 or so clones, around 80% appearing once. The sequenced sample consisted of peripheral blood. These receptors originate from a woman of 80 years or more with COVID-19, enrolled during active disease. CDR3s include the opening cysteine and the closing phenylalanine or tryptophan. The D gene is left open where the match is weak. Size is stated for part of the rows, as once, few or many counts, or as a class when the clone is expanded.

cdr3_nt cdr3_aa v_call d_call clone_size j_call
TGTGCCAGCATTGGGACAGGTAGAAACACCATATATTTT CASIGTGRNTIYF TRBV6-5 TRBD1 few TRBJ1-3
TGTGCCAGCACCTCCCGGGGGACAGGGGTGGCCGGGGAGCTGTTTTTT CASTSRGTGVAGELFF TRBV28 TRBD1 - TRBJ2-2
TGTGCCAGCAGTTTAACGACAGGAGGCGCCACCCATGGCTACACCTTC CASSLTTGGATHGYTF TRBV2 - - TRBJ1-2
TGTGCCAGCAGTCGACAGGGAAACTATGGCTACACCTTC CASSRQGNYGYTF TRBV6-5 TRBD1 - TRBJ1-2
TGTGCCAGCAGTGGATTCCCCGAGGCCAATCAGCCCCAGCATTTT CASSGFPEANQPQHF TRBV25-1 - - TRBJ1-5
TGTGCCAGCAGCCAAGATGGCGGGGGGTACAATGAGCAGTTCTTC CASSQDGGGYNEQFF TRBV3-1/TRBV3-2 TRBD2 - TRBJ2-1
TGTGCCAGAAGCCAAGGGGACAGGGGGAACACCGGGGAGCTGTTTTTT CARSQGDRGNTGELFF TRBV5-3 TRBD1 - TRBJ2-2
TGTGCCATCAGTGGACAGGGGAAAACTGAAGCTTTCTTT CAISGQGKTEAFF TRBV10-3 TRBD1 - TRBJ1-1
TGCGCCAGCAGCCAAGAGCCCCGGGGGGCGGGCTACGAGCAGTACTTC CASSQEPRGAGYEQYF TRBV4-1 - - TRBJ2-7
TGTGCCAGCAGCCGCCGACAGGGAAACTCTGGAAACACCATATATTTT CASSRRQGNSGNTIYF TRBV16 TRBD1 - TRBJ1-3
TGTGCCAGCAGTTACCCGCTAGCGGGGGCCCCCACAGATACGCAGTATTTT CASSYPLAGAPTDTQYF TRBV6-2/TRBV6-3 TRBD2 - TRBJ2-3
TGTGCCACCAGCACCCTACCCGGGACAGGGGCCGAGGAGACCCAGTACTTC CATSTLPGTGAEETQYF TRBV15 TRBD1 - TRBJ2-5
TGTGCCAGCAGGCCTGGGGGGGCACGGGAGCTGTTTTTT CASRPGGARELFF TRBV5-5 - - TRBJ2-2
TGTGCCAGCAGCCGAGCTAGCGGGGGCACAGATACGCAGTATTTT CASSRASGGTDTQYF TRBV13 TRBD2 once TRBJ2-3
TGTGCCACCCGATCCGGGAGGAGCTCCTACAATGAGCAGTTCTTC CATRSGRSSYNEQFF TRBV19 TRBD2 few TRBJ2-1
TGCGCCAGCAGCCCCGGGGGTTCCACCGGGGAGCTGTTTTTT CASSPGGSTGELFF TRBV4-3 - - TRBJ2-2
TGTGCCAGCAGTTTCGGGGGGGAGTACTATGGCTACACCTTC CASSFGGEYYGYTF TRBV28 - - TRBJ1-2
TGTGCCAGCTCACCCAAAGCTAGAGAGGAACAAGAGACCCAGTACTTC CASSPKAREEQETQYF TRBV21-1 - - TRBJ2-5
TGTGCCAGCAGTGAAACAGGACCCTACGAGCAGTACTTC CASSETGPYEQYF TRBV6-1 - - TRBJ2-7
TGCAGCGTTGGGGGGGAACAGGCAACTAATGAAAAACTGTTTTTT CSVGGEQATNEKLFF TRBV29-1 - - TRBJ1-4
TGTGCCAGCAGCTTTAGCCCGGGCAGGGGGGATAAGACCCAGTACTTC CASSFSPGRGDKTQYF TRBV7-2 - - TRBJ2-5
TGTGCCAGCAGCGAGACTCACCAAGAGACCCAGTACTTC CASSETHQETQYF TRBV7-3 - - TRBJ2-5
TGTGCCAGCAGTTTGGGAGGTTACGGCTACACCTTC CASSLGGYGYTF TRBV28 - - TRBJ1-2
TGTGCCAGCACCCCGGGACAGTCCTACGAGCAGTACTTC CASTPGQSYEQYF TRBV6-5 TRBD1 - TRBJ2-7
TGTGCCAGCAGTTTATATAGACAGGGGGCTTTAACTGAAGCTTTCTTT CASSLYRQGALTEAFF TRBV27 TRBD1 - TRBJ1-1
TGTGCCAGCAGTCCCGGACAGAGAATGAACACTGAAGCTTTCTTT CASSPGQRMNTEAFF TRBV28 - - TRBJ1-1
TGTGCCAGCAGCTCCCAGGGGAGTAATCAGCCCCAGCATTTT CASSSQGSNQPQHF TRBV11-2 - - TRBJ1-5
TGTGCCAGCAGTTATGGGACAAACGCGAACACCGGGGAGCTGTTTTTT CASSYGTNANTGELFF TRBV6-2/TRBV6-3 - - TRBJ2-2
TGTGCCAGCAGCTTTAGGCTTGCGGGGGGCCGCACCGGGGAGCTGTTTTTT CASSFRLAGGRTGELFF TRBV7-9 TRBD2 - TRBJ2-2
TGTGCCACCAGGACCGACAGGGTTGGTAATCAGCCCCAGCATTTT CATRTDRVGNQPQHF TRBV24-1 TRBD1 - TRBJ1-5
TGTGCCAGCAGCGCCGACAGGGCTACTGAAGCTTTCTTT CASSADRATEAFF TRBV7-2 TRBD1 - TRBJ1-1
TGTGCCAGCAGCGTAGCTACGGGTGGAACTGAAGCTTTCTTT CASSVATGGTEAFF TRBV9 - - TRBJ1-1
TGTGCCAGCAGAGTAAGCGGGGGCTCCTACAATGAGCAGTTCTTC CASRVSGGSYNEQFF TRBV2 TRBD2 - TRBJ2-1
TGTGCCAGTAGTATTGGGTCAGGGGGCAGTGAGACCCAGTACTTC CASSIGSGGSETQYF TRBV19 TRBD1 - TRBJ2-5
TGTGCCAGCAGTCGGGGACAGACTAACGATCAGCCCCAGCATTTT CASSRGQTNDQPQHF TRBV11-2 TRBD1 few TRBJ1-5
TGTGCCAGCAGCTTGGGCAGGGGGATAACTGGAAACACCATATATTTT CASSLGRGITGNTIYF TRBV7-9 TRBD1 - TRBJ1-3
TGCGCCAGCAGCCAAGGCATTGCAGCGGGGCAAGAGACCCAGTACTTC CASSQGIAAGQETQYF TRBV4-1 TRBD2 - TRBJ2-5
TGTGCCAGCAGCCAGGGGCCTCAGCCCCAGCATTTT CASSQGPQPQHF TRBV7-2 - - TRBJ1-5
TGTGCCAGCAGCTTAGCTCAAGGTAGCGGACTCTTACAAGAGACCCAGTACTTC CASSLAQGSGLLQETQYF TRBV7-2 - - TRBJ2-5
TGCAGCGGGAGTACAGGGAATACAGATACGCAGTATTTT CSGSTGNTDTQYF TRBV29-1 - - TRBJ2-3
TGTGCCAGCAGCATAGGACAGGTCATGAACACTGAAGCTTTCTTT CASSIGQVMNTEAFF TRBV5-6 TRBD1 - TRBJ1-1
TGTGCCAGCAGTGAGCAGGGGTTGGAGAATTCACCCCTCCACTTT CASSEQGLENSPLHF TRBV2 - - TRBJ1-6